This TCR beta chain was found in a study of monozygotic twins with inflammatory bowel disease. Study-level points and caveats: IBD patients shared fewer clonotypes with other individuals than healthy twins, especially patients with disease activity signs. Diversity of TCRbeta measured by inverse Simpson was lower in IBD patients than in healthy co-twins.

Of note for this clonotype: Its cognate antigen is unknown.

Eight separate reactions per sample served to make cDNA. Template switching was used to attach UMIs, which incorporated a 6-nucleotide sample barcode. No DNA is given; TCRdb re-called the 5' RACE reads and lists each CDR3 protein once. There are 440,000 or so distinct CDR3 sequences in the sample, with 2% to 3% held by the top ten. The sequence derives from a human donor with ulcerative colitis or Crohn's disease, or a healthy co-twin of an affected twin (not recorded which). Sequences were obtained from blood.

CDR3 in amino acids: CASSQGAGDYEQYF. The V gene is TRBV3-1, the J gene TRBJ2-7; there is no DNA to check the TCRdb D call of TRBD2. This CDR3 is built from 14 residues. Germline V CDR1 and CDR2: LGHDT, YNNKEL (reference sequence).